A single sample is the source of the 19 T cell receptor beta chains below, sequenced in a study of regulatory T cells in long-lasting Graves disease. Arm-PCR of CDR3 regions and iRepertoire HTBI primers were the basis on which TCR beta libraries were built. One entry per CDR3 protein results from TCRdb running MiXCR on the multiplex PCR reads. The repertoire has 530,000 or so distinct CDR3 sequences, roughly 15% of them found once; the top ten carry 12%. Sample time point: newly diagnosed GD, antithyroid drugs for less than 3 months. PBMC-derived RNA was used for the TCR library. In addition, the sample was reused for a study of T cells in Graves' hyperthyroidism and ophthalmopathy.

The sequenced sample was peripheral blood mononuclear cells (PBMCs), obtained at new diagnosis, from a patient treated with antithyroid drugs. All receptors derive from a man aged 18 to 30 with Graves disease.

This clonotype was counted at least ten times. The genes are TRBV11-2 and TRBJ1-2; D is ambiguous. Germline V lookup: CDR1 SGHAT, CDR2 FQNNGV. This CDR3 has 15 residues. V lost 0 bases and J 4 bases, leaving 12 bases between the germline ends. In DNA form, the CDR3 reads TGTGCCAGCAGCTTAGAGTTAGGGCTCATCTATGGCTACACCTTC. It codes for CASSLELGLIYGYTF.

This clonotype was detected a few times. The CDR3 bases are TGTGCCAGCGGAATCGGGACAGGGGATGAAAAACTGTTTTTT. Translating gives CASGIGTGDEKLFF. The chain combines TRBV27 with TRBJ1-4; TRBD1 aligns across 10 bases. CDR3 length: 14 residues. The junction had 6 bases not matched to a gene; V was cut back by 8 bases and J by 6 bases. Germline V lookup: CDR1 MNHEY, CDR2 SMNVEV (reference sequence). Based on the CDR3 plus reference TRBV27 and TRBJ1-4, the full variable domain is EAQVTQNPRYLITVTGKKLTVTCSQNMNHEYMSWYRQDPGLGLRQIYYSMNVEVTDKGDVPEGYKVSRKEKRNFPLILESPSPNQTSLYFCASGIGTGDEKLFFGSGTQLSVL.

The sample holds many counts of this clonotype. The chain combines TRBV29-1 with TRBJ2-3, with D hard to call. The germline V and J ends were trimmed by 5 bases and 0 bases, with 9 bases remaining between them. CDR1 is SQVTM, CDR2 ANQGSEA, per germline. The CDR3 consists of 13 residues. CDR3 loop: CSVRLGSTDTQYF. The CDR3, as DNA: TGCAGCGTTCGTCTAGGGAGCACAGATACGCAGTATTTT.

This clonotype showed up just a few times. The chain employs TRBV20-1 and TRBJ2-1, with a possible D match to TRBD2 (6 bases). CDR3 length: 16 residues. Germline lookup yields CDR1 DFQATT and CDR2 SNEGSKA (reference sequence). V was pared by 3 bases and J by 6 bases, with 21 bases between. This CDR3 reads CSARRPGVIQSNEQFF. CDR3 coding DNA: TGCAGTGCTAGGCGGCCGGGAGTTATCCAGTCCAATGAGCAGTTCTTC.

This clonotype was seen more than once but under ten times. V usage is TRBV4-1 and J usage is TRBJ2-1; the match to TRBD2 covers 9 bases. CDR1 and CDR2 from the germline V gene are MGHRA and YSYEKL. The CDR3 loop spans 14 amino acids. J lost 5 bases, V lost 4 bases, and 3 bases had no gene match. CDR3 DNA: TGCGCCAGCAGCCCGGCGGGAGGGAACAATGAGCAGTTCTTC. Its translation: CASSPAGGNNEQFF.

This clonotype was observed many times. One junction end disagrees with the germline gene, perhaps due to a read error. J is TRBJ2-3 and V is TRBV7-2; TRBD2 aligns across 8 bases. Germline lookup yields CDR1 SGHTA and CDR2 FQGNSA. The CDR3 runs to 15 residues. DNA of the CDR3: TGTGCCAGCAGCCTAGCGGGCACCGACACAGATACGCAGTATTTT. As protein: CASSLAGTDTDTQYF.

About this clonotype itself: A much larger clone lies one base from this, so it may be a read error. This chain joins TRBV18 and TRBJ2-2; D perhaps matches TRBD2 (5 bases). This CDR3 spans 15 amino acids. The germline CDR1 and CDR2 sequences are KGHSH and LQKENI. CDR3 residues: CASSPSKGWTGELLF. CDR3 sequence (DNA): TGTGCCAGCTCACCATCCAAGGGCTGGACCGGGGAGCTGCTTTTT.

The CDR3 spells CASSVAGTATDTQYF. For the CDR3, the DNA is TGTGCCAGCAGCGTAGCCGGGACAGCCACAGATACGCAGTATTTT. The chain has TRBV9 and TRBJ2-3; TRBD1 matches at 7 bases. The junction had 3 bases not matched to a gene; V was cut back by 0 bases and J by 2 bases. CDR1 is SGDLS, CDR2 YYNGEE, per germline. The CDR3 runs to 15 residues.

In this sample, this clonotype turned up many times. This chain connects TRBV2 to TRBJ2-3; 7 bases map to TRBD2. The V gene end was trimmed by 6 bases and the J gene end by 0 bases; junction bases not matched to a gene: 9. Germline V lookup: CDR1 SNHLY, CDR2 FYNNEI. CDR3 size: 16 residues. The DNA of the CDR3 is TGTGCCAGCAGCTGGAGTAGCGGGCCTAGCACAGATACGCAGTATTTT. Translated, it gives CASSWSSGPSTDTQYF.

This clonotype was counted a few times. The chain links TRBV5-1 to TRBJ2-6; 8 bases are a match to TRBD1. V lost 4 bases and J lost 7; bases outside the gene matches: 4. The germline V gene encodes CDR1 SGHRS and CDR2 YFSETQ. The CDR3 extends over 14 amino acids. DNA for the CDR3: TGCGCCAGCAGCAGGGGACAGGACGCCAACGTCCTGACTTTC. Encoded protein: CASSRGQDANVLTF.

The CDR3 is CATSGYKFRELFF. CDR3 coding DNA: TGTGCCACCAGCGGCTACAAGTTCCGGGAGCTGTTTTTT. This sequence joins TRBV15 and TRBJ2-2; D is unresolved. V lost 5 bases and J 9 bases, leaving 13 bases between the germline ends. This CDR3 has 13 amino acids. Germline loops: CDR1 LNHNV, CDR2 YYDKDF (reference sequence).

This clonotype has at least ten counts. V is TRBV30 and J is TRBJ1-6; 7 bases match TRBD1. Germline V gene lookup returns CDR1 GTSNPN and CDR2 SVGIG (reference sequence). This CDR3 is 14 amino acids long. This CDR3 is CASDRAEFNSPLHF. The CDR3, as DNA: TGTGCTTCCGACAGGGCAGAATTTAATTCACCCCTCCACTTT. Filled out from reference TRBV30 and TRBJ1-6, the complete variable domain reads SQTIHQWPATLVQPVGSPLSLECTVEGTSNPNLYWYRQAAGRGLQLLFYSVGIGQISSEVPQNLSASRPQDRQFILSSKKLLLSDSGFYLCASDRAEFNSPLHFGNGTRLTVT.

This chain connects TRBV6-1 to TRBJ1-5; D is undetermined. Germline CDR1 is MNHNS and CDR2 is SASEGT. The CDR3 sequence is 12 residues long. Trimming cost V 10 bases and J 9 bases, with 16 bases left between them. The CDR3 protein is CATVGSQGPQHF. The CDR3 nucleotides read TGTGCCACTGTGGGTAGCCAAGGGCCCCAGCATTTT.

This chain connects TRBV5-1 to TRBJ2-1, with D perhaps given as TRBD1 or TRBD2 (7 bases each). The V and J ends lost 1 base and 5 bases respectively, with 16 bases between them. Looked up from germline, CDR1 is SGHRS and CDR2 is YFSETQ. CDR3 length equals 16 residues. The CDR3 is CASSLNWGRGHNEQFF. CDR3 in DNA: TGCGCCAGCAGCTTGAATTGGGGGAGGGGGCACAATGAGCAGTTCTTC.

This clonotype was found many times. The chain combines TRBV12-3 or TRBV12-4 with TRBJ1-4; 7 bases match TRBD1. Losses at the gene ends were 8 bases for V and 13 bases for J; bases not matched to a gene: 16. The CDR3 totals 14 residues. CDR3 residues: CASRQSGQTLGLFF. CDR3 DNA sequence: TGTGCCAGCCGTCAATCGGGACAGACTCTGGGACTGTTTTTT.

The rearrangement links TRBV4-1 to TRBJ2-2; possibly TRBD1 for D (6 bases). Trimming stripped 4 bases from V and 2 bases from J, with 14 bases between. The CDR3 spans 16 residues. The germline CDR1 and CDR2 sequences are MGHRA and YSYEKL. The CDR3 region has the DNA TGCGCCAGCAGCCCCTGGGAAGGGACAAACACCGGGGAGCTGTTTTTT. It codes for CASSPWEGTNTGELFF.

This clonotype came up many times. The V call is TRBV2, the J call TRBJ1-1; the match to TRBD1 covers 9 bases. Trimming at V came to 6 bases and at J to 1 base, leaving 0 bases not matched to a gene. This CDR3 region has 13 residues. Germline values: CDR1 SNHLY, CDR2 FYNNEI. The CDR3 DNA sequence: TGTGCCAGCAGGGGACAGGGGAACACTGAAGCTTTCTTT. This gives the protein CASRGQGNTEAFF.

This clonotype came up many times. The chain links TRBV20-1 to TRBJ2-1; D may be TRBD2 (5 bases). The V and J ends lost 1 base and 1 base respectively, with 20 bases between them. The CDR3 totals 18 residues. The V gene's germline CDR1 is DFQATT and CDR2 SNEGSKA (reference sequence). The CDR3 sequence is CSARGDRRGLRSYNEQFF. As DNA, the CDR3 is TGCAGTGCTAGAGGAGACCGACGGGGTTTGCGTTCCTACAATGAGCAGTTCTTC.

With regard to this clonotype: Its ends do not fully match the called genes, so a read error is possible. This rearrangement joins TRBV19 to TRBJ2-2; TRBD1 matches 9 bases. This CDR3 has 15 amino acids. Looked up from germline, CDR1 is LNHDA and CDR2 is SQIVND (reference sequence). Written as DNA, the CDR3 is TGTGCCAGTAGTCGTTATCTACAGGGGGCCGGGGAGCTGCTTTTT. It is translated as CASSRYLQGAGELLF.